This T cell receptor (beta chain) was retrieved from a study of molecular identifiers for immune sequencing clone quantification (dated by TCRdb to 2016 to 2019). For context, the study as a whole: In a replicate experiment, RNA from around 18,000 or 91,000 naive CD8 T cells was split into five aliquots, four of which were sequenced. The study was a methods study using CD8 T cells to benchmark molecular-identifier clustering-based TCR repertoire sequencing (MIDCIRS) and TCR RNA copy counting.

Library preparation used PCR. Sequencing was performed on a NextSeq 500. Bulk TCR libraries were generated as previously described, with the TCR primers listed in Table S5 used. The Qiagen AllPrep DNA/RNA kit was used to purify total RNA. Before any analysis, reads coming from multiple sequencing runs of the same library were combined into one pool. The original pipeline was this. Reads were retained only if the reads had an exact TCR constant sequence, and the retained reads were trimmed to 150 nt and grouped according to their 12-nt molecular barcodes. Reads within each barcode group were sub-clustered using a 15% Levenshtein threshold, and quality-weighted consensus sequences were constructed for each RNA molecule. Non-functional sequences were excluded, and lower-count sequences lying one edit away from another sequence were also excluded. On the basis of fitting two negative binomial distributions, barcode sub-clusters with fewer than 20% of the maximum read count were discarded. TCRdb took the public reads, trimmed them with fastp at Q25, ran MiXCR for clone calling and kept in-frame beta chains. CDR3 protein duplicates are merged, each entry listing the most common genes and DNA. The V and J calls were not made by the authors but by TCRdb's processing. Recorded for this sample are about 320,000 distinct CDR3 sequences; roughly a quarter of them occurred a single time. The ten top clones hold roughly 0.7% of the sample.

CDR1 and CDR2 are read off the germline V gene as MNHNS and SASEGT. A distance of 14 bases separates the germline ends of V and J, which lose 6 bases and 0 bases respectively. The CDR3 starts with the cysteine, ends with the phenylalanine, and has 15 residues. The only DNA kept is the CDR3, 45 bases in frame from the first base. Libraries of naive CD8 T cells were generated from roughly 21,000 to 960,000 sorted cells, with 10%, 30% or 50% of the purified RNA used. On a BD FACSAria II, naive CD8 T cells were FACS-sorted as CD8+CD4-CCR7+CD45RA+ and collected into RLT Plus buffer. To test detection sensitivity, Jurkat RNA equivalent to more than 9 TCR copies was spiked into samples of roughly 18,000-1,000,000 naive CD8 T cells. CD8 T cells were enriched using RosetteSep CD8+ T Cell Enrichment Cocktail and Ficoll-Paque, and the enriched cells then underwent ACK red cell lysis. This clonotype occurred many times. The antigen it recognizes is unknown. Per-nucleotide qualities are absent, and no much larger clonotype sits a single base away.

The paper's findings and limits, for the study overall: When barcode sub-clustering was not used, chimeric consensus sequences inflated TCR diversity, with chimeras reaching as high as 47%. Highly expanded clone sizes could be underestimated if identical TCR molecules share a barcode. Spiked-in Jurkat TCR RNA (approximately 10 copies' worth), which is not part of the donor repertoire, was contained in the naive libraries. Clones above 20 RNA copies held over 97% of molecules in CMV-specific effector cells but under 1% in naive cells. Modeling estimated about 3 recovered TCR RNA copies per cell, compared with about 10 by digital PCR, which implies 25% to 30% capture efficiency. A single cell's worth of spiked-in Jurkat TCR RNA was reported detectable even among about a million naive CD8 T cells.

The chain links TRBV6-1 with TRBJ1-1; TRBD1 is possibly the D segment (5 matching bases). Specimen: naive CD8+ T cells from blood, with Jurkat cell RNA spiked in. The cell subset or site label corresponds to: FACS-sorted CD8+CD4-CCR7+CD45RA+ naive T cells. The sequence came from a human donor in good health. Some libraries in this study had Jurkat cell RNA spiked in. Here is the DNA: TGTGCCAGCAGACCCAGACAGCCACTGAACACTGAAGCTTTCTTT. This sequence encodes CASRPRQPLNTEAFF.